A selection of T cell receptor beta chains follows, all from one sample in a study of OX40 agonist ivuxolimab in advanced cancers. The assay was immunoSEQ multiplex PCR, and TCRdb's table has in-frame clones only and misses some. The sample has about 47,000 clones, 81% seen once. This material consisted of CD4+ or CD8+ T cells sorted from blood, taken in a trial of the OX40 agonist ivuxolimab. These receptors were collected from an adult with an advanced solid tumor such as melanoma, head and neck, liver or kidney cancer. CDR3s include the opening cysteine and the closing phenylalanine or tryptophan. Each record gives: J gene, D gene, V gene, clone size, CDR3 protein, CDR3 DNA. The D gene is left open where the match is weak. Not all rows give a size; the values are once, few, many and, for expanded clones, a class.

>TRBJ2-1|-|TRBV7-6|-
CASSLVDYNEQFF
TGTGCCAGCAGCTTAGTAGACTACAATGAGCAGTTCTTC
>TRBJ1-1|-|TRBV4-3|medium-sized
CASSQGAWTEAFF
TGCGCCAGCAGCCAGGGGGCGTGGACTGAAGCTTTCTTT
>TRBJ2-4|-|TRBV2|medium-sized
CASRGDNGDIQYF
TGTGCCAGCAGGGGGGATAATGGGGACATTCAGTACTTC
>TRBJ2-2|-|TRBV6-1|-
CASSGYTGELFF
TGTGCCAGCAGTGGTTACACCGGGGAGCTGTTTTTT
>TRBJ2-3|-|TRBV4-2|-
CASSQDDWEDTQYF
TGTGCCAGCAGCCAGGACGACTGGGAGGATACGCAGTATTTT
>TRBJ2-1|TRBD1|TRBV19|-
CASSMRTGGYEQFF
TGTGCCAGTAGTATGAGGACAGGGGGCTATGAGCAGTTCTTC
>TRBJ2-2|-|TRBV7-8|few
CASPAATESNTGELFF
TGTGCCAGCCCCGCGGCGACAGAATCGAACACCGGGGAGCTGTTTTTT
>TRBJ1-1|TRBD1|TRBV29-1|-
CSVEGGAGGIREAFF
TGCAGCGTTGAAGGAGGGGCAGGGGGCATTAGAGAAGCTTTCTTT
>TRBJ2-1|-|TRBV5-1|medium-sized
CASSLGADKFF
TGCGCCAGCAGCTTGGGTGCAGATAAGTTCTTC
>TRBJ1-1|-|TRBV11-3|-
CASSLYGVREGTEAFF
TGTGCCAGCAGCTTATATGGGGTCAGGGAGGGCACTGAAGCTTTCTTT
>TRBJ2-2|-|TRBV5-4|-
CASSHWSTGELFF
TGTGCCAGCAGCCATTGGAGCACCGGGGAGCTGTTTTTT
>TRBJ2-7|TRBD2|TRBV4-1|-
CASSQVTSGSYEQYF
TGCGCCAGCAGCCAAGTTACTAGCGGGAGTTACGAGCAGTACTTC
>TRBJ2-3|-|TRBV19|-
CASSMVRSVTDTQYF
TGTGCCAGTAGTATGGTGCGATCAGTCACAGATACGCAGTATTTT
>TRBJ1-4|TRBD1|TRBV6-4|-
CASSEGTVATNEKLFF
TGTGCCAGCAGCGAGGGGACAGTAGCAACTAATGAAAAACTGTTTTTT
>TRBJ2-7|TRBD1|TRBV11-2|few
CASSLPPHRGGYEQYF
TGTGCCAGCAGCTTACCTCCTCACAGGGGCGGTTACGAGCAGTACTTC
>TRBJ1-1|TRBD1|TRBV4-3|-
CASSQEGQGITEAFF
TGCGCCAGCAGCCAAGAGGGACAGGGAATCACTGAAGCTTTCTTT
>TRBJ2-7|TRBD2|TRBV27|few
CASRPTMGRDYEQYF
TGTGCCAGCAGACCTACTATGGGGAGGGACTACGAGCAGTACTTC
>TRBJ2-7|-|TRBV6-5|-
CASSYSSQAYEQYF
TGTGCCAGCAGTTACTCGTCGCAGGCCTACGAGCAGTACTTC
>TRBJ1-2|-|TRBV7-9|medium-sized
CASSLVAGSYGYTF
TGTGCCAGCAGCTTAGTGGCAGGGTCCTATGGCTACACCTTC
>TRBJ1-5|-|TRBV21-1|-
CASSKKSPSPRSPGYGNQPQHF
TGTGCCAGCAGCAAAAAATCCCCCTCGCCCCGGAGCCCGGGGTATGGCAATCAGCCCCAGCATTTT
>TRBJ2-3|-|TRBV4-3|-
CASSQDWFGTDTQYF
TGCGCCAGCAGCCAAGATTGGTTCGGGACAGATACGCAGTATTTT
>TRBJ1-1|-|TRBV9|-
CASSAFRGSTEAFF
TGTGCCAGCAGCGCATTCCGGGGTTCTACTGAAGCTTTCTTT
>TRBJ1-2|-|TRBV6-1|-
CASRPPGPSEGYTF
TGTGCCAGCAGACCACCGGGACCCAGTGAGGGCTACACCTTC
>TRBJ2-7|TRBD2|TRBV7-2|few
CASSLVLAGWNEQYF
TGTGCCAGCAGCTTAGTCCTAGCGGGATGGAACGAGCAGTACTTC
>TRBJ2-3|TRBD2|TRBV27|-
CARTGPGLSGEGGTDTQYF
TGTGCCAGGACCGGCCCGGGACTAAGCGGGGAAGGTGGCACAGATACGCAGTATTTT
>TRBJ1-5|-|TRBV2|few
CASSLTISNQPQHF
TGTGCCAGCAGCCTCACCATTAGCAATCAGCCCCAGCATTTT
>TRBJ1-1|-|TRBV15|-
CATSRPRQVGDTEAFF
TGTGCCACCAGCAGACCTCGACAGGTGGGGGACACTGAAGCTTTCTTT
>TRBJ1-6|-|TRBV4-1|few
CASSQDPGLNSPLHF
TGCGCCAGCAGCCAAGACCCAGGTCTCAATTCACCCCTCCACTTT
>TRBJ1-2|-|TRBV25-1|-
CASSAQGSYGYTF
TGTGCCAGCAGTGCCCAGGGTAGCTATGGCTACACCTTC
>TRBJ2-2|-|TRBV12-5|-
CATSRTATGELFF
TGTGCTACCTCGAGGACAGCCACCGGGGAGCTGTTTTTT
>TRBJ2-2|-|TRBV21-1|-
CASSKIGIPTGELFF
TGTGCCAGCAGCAAAATAGGGATCCCTACCGGGGAGCTGTTTTTT
>TRBJ1-3|-|TRBV6-1|-
CASSETDLSGNTIYF
TGTGCCAGCAGTGAAACTGACCTCTCTGGAAACACCATATATTTT
>TRBJ2-5|TRBD2|TRBV28|-
CASSRRTSGSRETQYF
TGTGCCAGCAGTCGAAGGACTAGCGGGAGTCGAGAGACCCAGTACTTC
>TRBJ2-7|TRBD1|TRBV7-8|-
CASSAQGARSEQYF
TGTGCCAGCAGCGCTCAGGGGGCTAGGAGCGAGCAGTACTTC
>TRBJ2-7|TRBD1|TRBV19|-
CASSNIRTGDYEQYF
TGTGCCAGTAGTAATATTAGGACAGGGGACTACGAGCAGTACTTC
>TRBJ2-1|TRBD2|TRBV28|-
CASSPGVPSGRVSYNEQFF
TGTGCCAGCAGTCCAGGTGTACCTAGCGGGAGGGTTTCCTACAATGAGCAGTTCTTC
>TRBJ2-7|-|TRBV29-1|-
CSVQGSYEQYF
TGCAGCGTTCAGGGTTCCTACGAGCAGTACTTC
>TRBJ1-2|-|TRBV19|-
CASNRVGYGYTF
TGTGCCAGTAACAGGGTTGGCTATGGCTACACCTTC
>TRBJ2-1|TRBD2|TRBV9|-
CASSFGSSGSPYNEQFF
TGTGCCAGCAGCTTCGGAAGTAGCGGGAGCCCCTACAATGAGCAGTTCTTC
>TRBJ1-2|TRBD1|TRBV6-5|-
CASSANTGDGYTF
TGTGCCAGCAGTGCGAATACAGGGGACGGCTACACCTTC
>TRBJ2-7|TRBD1|TRBV11-2|-
CASSPTGGPYEQYF
TGTGCCAGCAGCCCGACAGGGGGCCCGTACGAGCAGTACTTC
>TRBJ2-5|TRBD1|TRBV7-6|once
CASSLAWGQGGQETQYF
TGTGCCAGCAGCTTAGCTTGGGGACAGGGTGGGCAAGAGACCCAGTACTTC
>TRBJ2-7|-|TRBV5-1|-
CASSFGDYEQYF
TGCGCCAGCAGCTTCGGGGACTACGAGCAGTACTTC
>TRBJ1-1|-|TRBV19|few
CASSLQPTGVTEAFF
TGTGCCAGTAGTCTCCAACCGACAGGTGTCACTGAAGCTTTCTTT
>TRBJ2-3|TRBD1|TRBV7-6|-
CASSSAGGVDTQYF
TGTGCCAGCAGCTCCGCAGGGGGCGTAGATACGCAGTATTTT
>TRBJ1-6|-|TRBV29-1|-
CSVREGGNSPLHF
TGCAGCGTTAGGGAGGGCGGTAATTCACCCCTCCACTTT
>TRBJ1-1|-|TRBV7-2|-
CASSPGTLSHMNTEAFF
TGTGCCAGCAGCCCGGGGACTTTATCCCACATGAACACTGAAGCTTTCTTT
>TRBJ1-4|-|TRBV5-4|many
CASSFGGTNEKLFF
TGTGCCAGCAGCTTTGGGGGGACTAATGAAAAACTGTTTTTT
>TRBJ2-4|-|TRBV5-1|-
CASSLEGSLAKNIQYF
TGCGCCAGCAGCTTGGAGGGCAGTCTAGCCAAAAACATTCAGTACTTC
>TRBJ1-4|-|TRBV14|-
CASSQVTRGNEKLFF
TGTGCCAGCAGCCAAGTCACAAGGGGTAATGAAAAACTGTTTTTT
>TRBJ2-1|-|TRBV7-8|-
CASSLGPSSYNEQFF
TGTGCCAGCAGCTTGGGCCCGAGCTCCTACAATGAGCAGTTCTTC
>TRBJ1-2|-|TRBV5-6|-
CASSLDTINYGYTF
TGTGCCAGCAGCTTGGACACCATAAACTATGGCTACACCTTC
>TRBJ1-1|-|TRBV4-1|-
CASSQDWPTRAEAFF
TGCGCCAGCAGCCAAGATTGGCCTACTAGGGCTGAAGCTTTCTTT
>TRBJ1-1|-|TRBV6-5|-
CASSWTGNTEAFF
TGTGCCAGCAGTTGGACGGGGAACACTGAAGCTTTCTTT
>TRBJ2-3|-|TRBV5-1|-
CASSLSWGSWEQYF
TGCGCCAGCAGCTTGAGTTGGGGCTCGTGGGAGCAGTATTTT
>TRBJ2-2|-|TRBV18|once
CASSPRDDATGELFF
TGTGCCAGCTCACCCCGGGACGATGCCACCGGGGAGCTGTTTTTT
>TRBJ1-5|-|TRBV19|-
CASSIGAGLNQPQHF
TGTGCCAGTAGTATAGGGGCGGGCCTAAATCAGCCCCAGCATTTT
>TRBJ2-7|TRBD2|TRBV28|-
CASSVWESSGRTNEQYF
TGTGCCAGCAGTGTATGGGAATCTAGCGGGAGGACTAACGAGCAGTACTTC